The subject of this entry is one TCR beta chain. This entry belongs to a study of blood T cells in healthy people across ages. Whole-study context: About one barcoded beta molecule per two T cells was captured by template switching.

A second PCR of about 7 to 12 cycles used a sample-barcoded 5' primer and a J-beta primer mix. TCRdb called the 5' RACE reads again in MiXCR, with one record for every CDR3 protein. The repertoire includes around 990,000 distinct CDR3 sequences, approximately 38% of them detected once, and under 15% sits in the top ten. The CDR3 length is 12 residues. V lost 5 bases to trimming and J lost 9 bases, with 11 bases between them. The chain joins TRBV12-3 or TRBV12-4 to TRBJ2-1; D is ambiguous. Sequencing was carried out using blood. The receptor was isolated from a young man in good health. CDR3 nucleotides: TGTGCCAGCAGTCCAAGTTTGTTTGAGCAGTTCTTC. Translation: CASSPSLFEQFF.